These T cell receptor beta chains were read from a single sample in a study of vaccination and CD4 T cells after COVID-19. In TCRdb, the PCR reads were re-called with MiXCR into one record per CDR3 protein. The data show tens of thousands of distinct CDR3 sequences, about two fifths seen once. Their target antigens are unknown. The sequenced sample consisted of CD4+ T cells from blood, cultured in vitro. These receptor sequences come from a human donor who had recovered from COVID-19. Both conserved end residues are part of each CDR3. The D gene is left open where the match is weak. Not every row has a clone size; where given, it reads once, few, many or a size class.

j_call v_call d_call clone_size cdr3_nt cdr3_aa
TRBJ2-3 TRBV20-1 TRBD2 - TGCAGTGCTTACCATCCTAGCGGGAGCAGCACAGATACGCAGTATTTT CSAYHPSGSSTDTQYF
TRBJ1-5 TRBV6-1 TRBD1 large TGTGCCAGCAGACACCGAGAGAAGACAGGGGGGGAACAAAATCAGCCCCAGCATTTT CASRHREKTGGEQNQPQHF
TRBJ1-5 TRBV12-3/TRBV12-4 - - TGTGCCAGCAGTTTGGGACGGTTCAATCAGCCCCAGCATTTT CASSLGRFNQPQHF
TRBJ1-1 TRBV20-1 - - TGCAGTGCTCCCGGACAGATGAACACTGAAGCTTTCTTT CSAPGQMNTEAFF
TRBJ1-1 TRBV20-1 - few TGCAGTGTTGCCGGGCCCCAGAACACTGAAGCTTTCTTT CSVAGPQNTEAFF
TRBJ2-5 TRBV5-4 TRBD2 once TGTGCCAGCAGCTTCGCTAGCGGAACTCAAGAGACCCAGTACTTC CASSFASGTQETQYF
TRBJ1-1 TRBV19 - - TGTGCCAGTAGTTCGGGGGGTCGGGCTTTCTTT CASSSGGRAFF
TRBJ2-5 TRBV20-1 - - TGCAGTGCTAGATGGGGAGGACAGGTCCTCGGGACCCAGTACTTC CSARWGGQVLGTQYF
TRBJ1-3 TRBV7-2 - - TGTGCCAGCAGCTTAAGGGGTGCGGACACCATATATTTT CASSLRGADTIYF
TRBJ2-7 TRBV4-2 - - TGTGCCAGCAGCCAAGATCCCGGGGATTCCTACGAGCAGTACTTC CASSQDPGDSYEQYF
TRBJ2-3 TRBV7-9 - few TGTGCCAGCAGCTTATCCAGGGAGATTGGGGGCCACACAGATACGCAGTATTTT CASSLSREIGGHTDTQYF
TRBJ2-2 TRBV19 TRBD1 - TGTGCCAGTACGAAGACCGCAGGGGGTGCAAACACCGGGGAGCTGTTTTTT CASTKTAGGANTGELFF
TRBJ1-4 TRBV4-1 - - TGCGCCAGCAGCCGGGCAGGTACCCCTGATAATGAAAAACTGTTTTTT CASSRAGTPDNEKLFF
TRBJ2-5 TRBV18 - - TGTGCCAGCTCACCGGACTTAACCAAGTACTTC CASSPDLTKYF
TRBJ2-2 TRBV7-2 - - TGTGCCAGCAGCTTAATGAGTCACGGGGAGCTGTTTTTT CASSLMSHGELFF
TRBJ2-3 TRBV24-1 TRBD2 - TGTGCCACCAGTGATTTAAGCGGGGGGTCGGTGGGGGATACGCAGTATTTT CATSDLSGGSVGDTQYF
TRBJ1-5 TRBV28 TRBD1 - TGTGCCAGCAGTCCCTCGCCAGGACAGGGTACTCAGCCCCAGCATTTT CASSPSPGQGTQPQHF